This T cell receptor (beta chain) was identified during a study of post-analysis software for immune sequencing data. Regarding the study as a whole: Strong co-clustering by F measure was evident for samples that had been prepared in the same batch. Controls had lower frequencies than patients of 4 or 5 TRBV segments, which included TRBV5-6, TRBV5-1 and TRBV20-1.

The CDR3 is made up of 13 amino acids. The V gene lost 4 bases and the J gene lost 11 bases, with 20 bases spanning the gap. Germline V gene data show CDR1 as DFQATT and CDR2 as SNEGSKA (reference sequence). Turning to this clonotype: The antigen is not known.

The library was made from cDNA and included unique molecular identifiers. Around 500,000 cDNA molecules came from 1 to 10 million T cells. MiXCR was run by TCRdb on the PCR reads, yielding one entry per CDR3 protein. The table has roughly 800,000 distinct CDR3 sequences, 40% to 55% seen once; the top ten hold around 4.7%. This sequence was found in a girl aged 10 to 17 with multiple sclerosis. The source material was blood. The rearrangement joins TRBV20-1 to TRBJ1-1; the D gene is possibly TRBD1 (6 bases). The CDR3 sequence is CSATGGYSDWAFF. In nucleotides, the CDR3 is TGCAGTGCTACGGGGGGCTACTCGGATTGGGCTTTCTTT.